The 17 T cell receptor beta chains presented below share a single source sample, sequenced in a study of metastatic and nonmetastatic thyroid tumors. TCRdb recomputed clones from the PCR reads via MiXCR. The profile shows under 100,000 clones, roughly 8.6% of them singletons. Ahead of thyroid surgery, no patient had received treatment of any kind. Specimen: blood. The origin of the receptors is a female donor with papillary thyroid cancer or a benign thyroid nodule (not recorded which). Some clones in this sample may be carry-over from other donors' samples.

This clone was counted ten times or more. The V and J genes are TRBV6-1 and TRBJ2-5; weak D call: TRBD1 (6 bases). CDR3 length: 15 amino acids. V was trimmed by 5 bases and J by 4 bases, leaving 17 bases between them. CDR1 is MNHNS, CDR2 SASEGT, per germline. The CDR3 region is CASSSGTRSSETQYF. CDR3 bases: TGTGCCAGCAGTTCCGGGACAAGGAGTTCAGAGACCCAGTACTTC.

This clone was counted ten times or more. The chain joins TRBV27 to TRBJ1-4; D gene uncertain. This CDR3 spans 17 amino acids. Germline loops: CDR1 MNHEY, CDR2 SMNVEV (reference sequence). V gave up 5 bases and J gave up 4 bases, with 20 bases separating them. CDR3: CASSPNSIQRINEKLFF. CDR3 coding DNA: TGTGCCAGCAGTCCCAACTCTATACAGCGCATTAATGAAAAACTGTTTTTT.

This clone has a count of ten or more. This chain uses TRBV12-3 or TRBV12-4 with TRBJ2-5, with no clear D. The CDR3 loop spans 15 amino acids. V gave up 1 base and J gave up 1 base, with 10 bases separating them. CDR3 sequence reads: CASSLGGRAQETQYF. The CDR3 DNA follows: TGTGCCAGCAGTTTAGGAGGAAGAGCCCAAGAGACCCAGTACTTC.

This clone was detected a few times. The DNA of the CDR3 is TGCAGTGCCTCAGGACAGTCCTTCGCAACTAATGAAAAACTGTTTTTT. This gives the protein CSASGQSFATNEKLFF. This chain uses TRBV20-1 with TRBJ1-4; possible D gene TRBD1, 6 bases. The V end was cut by 6 bases, the J end by 0 bases, with 17 bases between. This CDR3 comprises 16 residues. Germline V gives CDR1 DFQATT, CDR2 SNEGSKA (reference sequence).

This clone has ten or more counts. V is TRBV7-3 and J is TRBJ2-1; 10 nucleotides agree with TRBD2. This CDR3 is 14 amino acids long. With 1 base clipped from V and 10 bases from J, the junction kept 4 bases outside the gene matches. In germline, CDR1 is SGHTA, CDR2 FQGTGA. CDR3 in DNA: TGTGCCAGCAGCTTAAAAGCGGGGGGGCTGGAGCAGTTCTTC. This gives the protein CASSLKAGGLEQFF.

This clone has ten or more counts. J is TRBJ2-5 and V is TRBV3-1; no clear D. Trimming took off 1 base at V and 6 bases at J, with 12 bases between the two ends. CDR1 and CDR2 (germline): LGHDT, YNNKEL (reference sequence). This CDR3 has 14 amino acids. The CDR3: CASSQAAGEKTQYF. CDR3 nucleotides: TGTGCCAGCAGCCAAGCGGCAGGAGAGAAGACCCAGTACTTC.

This clone was counted ten times or more. This chain links TRBV5-1 with TRBJ2-1, with D perhaps matching TRBD1 or TRBD2 (7 bases each). The germline CDR1 and CDR2 sequences are SGHRS and YFSETQ. CDR3 length equals 14 residues. Trimming removed 3 bases from V and 5 bases from J, with 12 bases in between. CDR3 nucleotide sequence: TGCGCCAGCAGCTGGGGGGGGACAGACAATGAGCAGTTCTTC. Its translation: CASSWGGTDNEQFF.

This clone has ten or more counts. J is TRBJ2-3 and V is TRBV11-2, with D perhaps matching TRBD1 (6 bases). This CDR3 region has 16 residues. The germline CDR1 and CDR2 sequences are SGHAT and FQNNGV. V lost 5 bases and J 2 bases, leaving 17 bases between the germline ends. CDR3 bases: TGTGCCAGCAGCACCTACAGGGAGCGACCCACAGATACGCAGTATTTT. Encoded protein: CASSTYRERPTDTQYF.

This sequence joins TRBV6-1 and TRBJ1-1; no reliable D call. This CDR3 region has 14 residues. Germline CDR1 MNHNS, CDR2 SASEGT. The V end lost 3 bases, the J end lost 0 bases, and 8 bases lay between the germline ends. The CDR3 reads CASSDLDVNTEAFF. DNA of the CDR3: TGTGCCAGCAGTGATCTTGACGTGAACACTGAAGCTTTCTTT.

Ten or more counts support this clone. Other DNA sequences in this specimen translate into the identical CDR3. The V and J genes are TRBV20-1 and TRBJ1-1; D possibly corresponds to TRBD1 (5 bases). Germline assignment: CDR1 DFQATT and CDR2 SNEGSKA (reference sequence). CDR3 length: 12 amino acids. V dropped 3 bases and J dropped 5 bases, with 10 bases sitting between them. CDR3 region: CSARTVETEAFF. CDR3 DNA sequence: TGCAGTGCTAGGACAGTAGAGACTGAAGCTTTCTTT.

This clone has at least ten counts. V and J are TRBV6-1 and TRBJ2-3; a weak D match, TRBD1 (5 bases). Between the trimmed V and J ends, which lost 7 bases and 2 bases, there was a span of 13 bases. CDR1 is MNHNS, CDR2 SASEGT, per germline. This CDR3 region has 14 residues. The CDR3 protein is CASTIDSPTDTQYF. The CDR3 DNA reads TGTGCCAGCACCATCGACAGTCCCACAGATACGCAGTATTTT.

This clone was detected many times. The V gene is TRBV7-8, the J gene TRBJ2-2, with D uncertain. The CDR3 consists of 13 residues. Deletions cut 2 bases from V and 3 bases from J, with 4 bases between. Germline values: CDR1 SGHVS, CDR2 FQNEAQ. The CDR3 region is CASSLTDTGELFF. The CDR3 nucleotides read TGTGCCAGCAGCTTAACAGACACCGGGGAGCTGTTTTTT.

Turning to this clone: This sequence may be a read error, since a much larger clone differs from it by one base. V gene TRBV19 combines with J gene TRBJ2-3, with D unresolved. The CDR3 is 15 residues long. Germline V lookup: CDR1 LNHDA, CDR2 SQIVND (reference sequence). CDR3 sequence reads: CASSIDTRATDTKYF. CDR3 bases: TGTGCCAGTAGTATAGACACCCGAGCCACAGATACGAAGTATTTT. Filled out from reference TRBV19 and TRBJ2-3, the complete variable domain reads DGGITQSPKYLFRKEGQNVTLSCEQNLNHDAMYWYRQDPGQGLRLIYYSQIVNDFQKGDIAEGYSVSREKKESFPLTVTSAQKNPTAFYLCASSIDTRATDTKYFGPGTRLTVL.

This clone was counted at least ten times. The rearrangement uses TRBV12-5 and TRBJ2-7, with D unresolved. This CDR3 has 14 residues. The V gene lost 4 bases and the J gene lost 3 bases, with 13 bases spanning the gap. CDR1 is LGHNT and CDR2 is FRNRAP in the germline V gene. The DNA of the CDR3 is TGTGCTAGTGGTTCCGATTTGGGTCACTACGAGCAGTACTTC. Translated, it gives CASGSDLGHYEQYF.

This clone has more than one count but fewer than ten. A much bigger clone sits one base away, suggesting this may be a read error. The rearrangement links TRBV7-9 to TRBJ2-3; D not resolved. The length of the CDR3 is 14 residues. V lost 1 base to trimming and J lost 5 bases, with 10 bases between them. Germline CDR1 and CDR2: SEHNR and FQNEAQ (reference sequence). The CDR3 DNA sequence: TGTGCCAGCAGCTTAGGCGTTTCAGGAGATACGCAGTATTTT. Residues: CASSLGVSGDTQYF. Based on the CDR3 plus reference TRBV7-9 and TRBJ2-3, the full variable domain is DTGVSQNPRHKITKRGQNVTFRCDPISEHNRLYWYRQTLGQGPEFLTYFQNEAQLEKSRLLSDRFSAERPKGSFSTLEIQRTEQGDSAMYLCASSLGVSGDTQYFGPGTRLTVL.

This clone has at least ten counts. This chain joins TRBV11-2 and TRBJ1-6, with a weak D call TRBD1 (6 bases). V shed 5 bases and J shed 13 bases, with 27 bases lying between them. Germline CDR1 SGHAT, CDR2 FQNNGV. The CDR3 runs to 17 residues. The CDR3 bases are TGTGCCAGCAGCCTGGACGCCGGGGGGGCCAAGGTCATGCCCCTCCACTTT. Protein sequence: CASSLDAGGAKVMPLHF. The full variable domain, in which reference TRBV11-2 and TRBJ1-6 provide the parts outside the CDR3, is EAGVAQSPRYKIIEKRQSVAFWCNPISGHATLYWYQQILGQGPKLLIQFQNNGVVDDSQLPKDRFSAERLKGVDSTLKIQPAKLEDSAVYLCASSLDAGGAKVMPLHFGNGTRLTVT.

This clone was seen a handful of times. A much larger clone is a single base away; this may be a read error. This sequence joins TRBV12-3 or TRBV12-4 and TRBJ2-3; possibly TRBD1 for D (5 bases). The germline V and J ends were trimmed by 5 bases and 4 bases, with 10 bases remaining between them. The CDR3 covers 13 residues. The CDR3 DNA follows: TGTGCCAGCAGTCTAGGGGTGGCAGATACGCAGTATTTT. Its translation is CASSLGVADTQYF.